The next 30 T cell receptor beta chains were all read from a single sample in a study of blood T cells in healthy people across ages. Combining a sample-barcoded 5' primer with a J-beta primer mix, a second PCR ran for roughly 7 to 12 cycles. MiXCR, applied by TCRdb to the 5' RACE reads, yields one record per CDR3 protein. The table records about 640,000 distinct CDR3 sequences, about 53% of them present only once. The sample taken for sequencing was blood. Receptor source: a man in his sixties in good health.

The chain employs TRBV12-3 or TRBV12-4 and TRBJ2-4, with TRBD2 matching 7 bases. The CDR3 spans 13 residues. Trimming removed 10 bases from V and 8 bases from J; junction bases left unmatched: 11. CDR3: CATTRRGIDIQYF. The CDR3 coding sequence is TGTGCCACCACCAGGCGGGGGATTGACATTCAGTACTTC.

This rearrangement joins TRBV12-3 or TRBV12-4 to TRBJ2-3; D is undetermined. The ends were cut back, 5 bases at V and 2 bases at J, with 17 bases in the middle. The CDR3 sequence is 16 residues long. CDR3 sequence (DNA): TGTGCCAGCAGTGCTAGTGTGGGATTCCTCACAGATACGCAGTATTTT. As protein: CASSASVGFLTDTQYF.

This sequence joins TRBV20-1 and TRBJ2-3; the D gene is possibly TRBD2 (5 bases). CDR3 length: 15 amino acids. V lost 3 bases and J 2 bases, leaving 15 bases between the germline ends. CDR1 and CDR2 from the germline V gene are DFQATT and SNEGSKA (reference sequence). CDR3 nucleotides: TGCAGTGCTAGGGATGGACGGGGTTACACAGATACGCAGTATTTT. This sequence encodes CSARDGRGYTDTQYF.

The chain has TRBV13 and TRBJ1-2; no firm D call. Germline CDR1 PRHDT, CDR2 FYEKMQ (reference sequence). CDR3 size: 13 residues. The V and J ends lost 0 bases and 2 bases respectively, with 4 bases between them. The CDR3 protein is CASSLGNNYGYTF. The CDR3 DNA reads TGTGCCAGCAGCTTAGGCAACAACTATGGCTACACCTTC.

The sample holds a few counts of this clonotype. V is TRBV6-6 and J is TRBJ2-1, with D uncertain. Trimming removed 2 bases from V and 5 bases from J, with 7 bases in between. This CDR3 contains 13 residues. CDR1 is MNHNY and CDR2 is SVGAGI in the germline V gene (reference sequence). The CDR3 spells CASSYRRDNEQFF. The CDR3, as DNA: TGTGCCAGCAGTTACCGCAGAGACAATGAGCAGTTCTTC.

This clonotype came up a few times. This chain uses TRBV7-9 with TRBJ2-7, with 12 bases fitting TRBD2. This CDR3 contains 19 residues. Looked up from germline, CDR1 is SEHNR and CDR2 is FQNEAQ (reference sequence). V gave up 4 bases and J gave up 0 bases; unmatched junction bases: 13. CDR3 DNA sequence: TGTGCCAGCAGCTACTCCCTGGGACTAGCGGGTGATTCCTCCTACGAGCAGTACTTC. It translates to CASSYSLGLAGDSSYEQYF.

The chain's CDR3 is CASSLAPGPNEKLFF. CDR3 bases: TGTGCCAGCAGCCTTGCACCGGGCCCTAATGAAAAACTGTTTTTT. The genes are TRBV9 and TRBJ1-4; D uncertain. Between the trimmed V and J ends, which lost 4 bases and 3 bases, there was a span of 13 bases. In germline, CDR1 is SGDLS, CDR2 YYNGEE. This CDR3 contains 15 residues. The whole variable domain, filled in from reference TRBV9 and TRBJ1-4, reads DSGVTQTPKHLITATGQRVTLRCSPRSGDLSVYWYQQSLDQGLQFLIQYYNGEERAKGNILERFSAQQFPDLHSELNLSSLELGDSALYFCASSLAPGPNEKLFFGSGTQLSVL.

This chain joins TRBV5-6 and TRBJ2-4; either TRBD1 or TRBD2 may fit D (6 bases each). The CDR3 has 14 amino acids. Germline V lookup: CDR1 SGHDT, CDR2 YYEEEE. V lost 4 bases and J lost 13, with 21 bases in between. In DNA, the CDR3 is TGTGCCAGCAGCCAAAACCGCGGGACACGCAAACAGTACTTC. Encoded protein: CASSQNRGTRKQYF.

J is TRBJ2-3 and V is TRBV5-7; 12 bases match TRBD1. TRBV5-7 is classed as an ORF, of uncertain function. V trimming: 3 bases; J trimming: 1 base; junction bases outside the gene matches: 3. This CDR3 contains 16 residues. In DNA, the CDR3 is TGTGCCAGCAGCTGGGGACAGGGGGCCCGCACAGATACGCAGTATTTT. This codes for CASSWGQGARTDTQYF.

Concerning this clonotype: A much larger clonotype is one base distant, so this may be a read error. Likely a read error: the CDR3 ends without its conserved phenylalanine or tryptophan. The chain joins TRBV6-5 to TRBJ2-6, with 7 nucleotides matching TRBD1. The V gene end was trimmed by 0 bases and the J gene end by 2 bases; junction bases not matched to a gene: 1. CDR3 length: 16 residues. Germline V gene data show CDR1 as MNHEY and CDR2 as SVGAGI. The CDR3 reads CASSYSGGAGANVLTV. The CDR3 region has the DNA TGTGCCAGCAGTTACTCAGGGGGCGCTGGGGCCAACGTCCTGACTGTC.

The chain couples TRBV4-3 to TRBJ2-3; D is unresolved. Between the trimmed V and J ends, which lost 0 bases and 1 base, there was a span of 8 bases. Germline V gene lookup returns CDR1 LGHNA and CDR2 YSLEER. This CDR3 region has 15 residues. This CDR3 is CASSQEYGRTDTQYF. CDR3 nucleotides: TGCGCCAGCAGCCAAGAGTACGGGCGCACAGATACGCAGTATTTT.

The chain is built from TRBV15 and TRBJ2-6; D gene uncertain. The germline V gene has CDR1 LNHNV and CDR2 YYDKDF (reference sequence). CDR3 length equals 16 residues. V shed 0 bases and J shed 4 bases, with 10 bases lying between them. The CDR3 is CATSRDFGWGANVLTF. In DNA, the CDR3 is TGTGCCACCAGCAGAGATTTCGGGTGGGGGGCCAACGTCCTGACTTTC.

This clonotype turned up a few times. A read error may be the cause here, since a much bigger clone is one base away. The DNA of the CDR3 is TGTGCCAGCAGCGGAGGGTGGAACAATGAGCAGTTCTTC. It yields the protein CASSGGWNNEQFF. V gene TRBV7-6 combines with J gene TRBJ2-1; D possibly corresponds to TRBD2 (6 bases). Deletions cut 5 bases from V and 5 bases from J, with 10 bases between. This CDR3 spans 13 amino acids. Germline values: CDR1 SGHVS, CDR2 FNYEAQ.

V usage is TRBV6-2 or TRBV6-3 and J usage is TRBJ2-5; possible D gene TRBD1, 6 bases. The CDR3 totals 13 residues. Germline assignment: CDR1 MNHEY and CDR2 SVGEGT. The ends were cut back, 2 bases at V and 13 bases at J, with 17 bases in the middle. Here the CDR3 DNA reads TGTGCCAGCAGTTACACCAACAGGGCGGTGGGGTACTTC. Translated, it gives CASSYTNRAVGYF.

The chain carries TRBV6-1 and TRBJ2-6, with a possible D match to TRBD1 (5 bases). In germline, CDR1 is MNHNS, CDR2 SASEGT. V was pared by 5 bases and J by 3 bases, with 17 bases between. CDR3 length equals 17 residues. CDR3 residues: CASSTGQGIVGANVLTF. CDR3 DNA: TGTGCCAGCAGTACGGGTCAGGGTATAGTTGGGGCCAACGTCCTGACTTTC.

The CDR3 DNA reads as TGCAGTGCTAGCGGGGGGGGCTACACCTTC. Its protein product is CSASGGGYTF. V and J are TRBV20-1 and TRBJ1-2, with a weak D call TRBD1 (5 bases). The CDR3 is made up of 10 amino acids. The germline gives CDR1 DFQATT, CDR2 SNEGSKA (reference sequence). Trimming removed 3 bases at V and 8 bases at J, with 7 bases between.

The rearrangement uses TRBV7-9 and TRBJ2-5, with a weak D call TRBD2 (5 bases). The CDR3 has 12 residues. V lost 8 bases and J lost 7, with 14 bases in between. CDR1 SEHNR and CDR2 FQNEAQ come from the germline V gene (reference sequence). CDR3 sequence: CASRDGVGTQYF. The CDR3 bases are TGTGCCAGCCGCGACGGGGTAGGGACCCAGTACTTC.

Comments on this clonotype: A read error may account for a junction end that differs from germline. The rearrangement joins TRBV6-1 to TRBJ2-1, with TRBD2 identical over 7 bases. In germline, CDR1 is MNHNS, CDR2 SASEGT. CDR3 size: 15 residues. CDR3 bases: TGTGCCTGCAGCTTATCGGAAGCGGGATACAATGAGCAGTTCTTC. Translated, it gives CACSLSEAGYNEQFF.

To note about this clonotype: At one end the junction does not follow the germline gene, possibly because of a read error. This chain links TRBV4-1 with TRBJ2-7; unclear D gene. The CDR3 spans 13 residues. Germline V gene data show CDR1 as MGHRA and CDR2 as YSYEKL. The CDR3 coding sequence is TGCACCAGCAGCCGGAGTGGGACCTACGAGCAGTACTTC. It translates to CTSSRSGTYEQYF.

The chain has TRBV7-9 and TRBJ1-5; D is uncertain. V lost 8 bases and J 1 base, leaving 6 bases between the germline ends. The CDR3 spans 12 residues. From germline, CDR1 is SEHNR and CDR2 FQNEAQ (reference sequence). The CDR3 DNA follows: TGTGCCAGCGGGAGGAGCAATCAGCCCCAGCATTTT. It encodes CASGRSNQPQHF.

V and J are TRBV6-1 and TRBJ2-7; tentatively, D is TRBD1 or TRBD2 (5 bases each). V lost 3 bases and J 1 base, leaving 13 bases between the germline ends. This CDR3 has 15 residues. Looked up from germline, CDR1 is MNHNS and CDR2 is SASEGT. CDR3 protein: CASSEWGSPSYEQYF. Written as DNA, the CDR3 is TGTGCCAGCAGTGAGTGGGGGTCTCCATCCTACGAGCAGTACTTC.

The chain uses TRBV2 and TRBJ1-2; D not certain. Germline CDR1 SNHLY, CDR2 FYNNEI. V was clipped by 11 bases and J by 8 bases, with 18 bases between them. The CDR3 loop spans 12 amino acids. The CDR3 sequence: CAGTLALGGYTF. The DNA for the CDR3 is TGTGCCGGAACCCTAGCCCTAGGGGGCTACACCTTC.

The genes are TRBV11-2 and TRBJ2-5; D call uncertain. The CDR3 is 14 amino acids. Germline CDR1 and CDR2: SGHAT and FQNNGV. Deletions cut 4 bases from V and 4 bases from J, with 13 bases between. The CDR3 DNA is TGTGCCAGCAGCTCCCTCGCTCAGCGAGAGACCCAGTACTTC. This encodes CASSSLAQRETQYF.

V gene TRBV3-1 combines with J gene TRBJ1-2, with D possibly being TRBD1 (5 bases). The V end lost 3 bases, the J end lost 4 bases, and 15 bases lay between the germline ends. The length of the CDR3 is 15 residues. CDR1 and CDR2 from the germline V gene are LGHDT and YNNKEL (reference sequence). CDR3 sequence reads: CASSHPSDSIYGYTF. CDR3 DNA sequence: TGTGCCAGCAGCCACCCATCCGACAGTATCTATGGCTACACCTTC.

The rearrangement uses TRBV11-3 and TRBJ1-5, with D unclear. The CDR3 extends over 14 amino acids. Germline CDR1 SGHNT, CDR2 YENEEA. V was pared by 5 bases and J by 6 bases, with 14 bases between. The CDR3 protein is CASSPRRRAQPQHF. The CDR3 nucleotides read TGTGCCAGCAGCCCTAGACGGAGGGCTCAGCCCCAGCATTTT.

This clonotype has more than one count but fewer than ten. The gene calls are TRBV4-2 and TRBJ2-1, with D uncertain. V lost 1 base and J lost 4, with 11 bases in between. In germline, CDR1 is LGHNA, CDR2 YNFKEQ. The CDR3 is made up of 15 amino acids. CDR3 protein: CASSQGVDGYNEQFF. In nucleotides, the CDR3 is TGTGCCAGCAGCCAAGGAGTCGACGGATACAATGAGCAGTTCTTC.

This sequence joins TRBV7-2 and TRBJ2-1; D perhaps matches TRBD1 (5 bases). The V end lost 8 bases, the J end lost 8 bases, and 28 bases lay between the germline ends. Per the germline V gene, CDR1 is SGHTA and CDR2 is FQGNSA. The CDR3 is made up of 17 amino acids. The CDR3 here is CASGSLARVGWGDEQFF. CDR3 coding DNA: TGTGCCAGCGGTTCCCTTGCCAGGGTCGGATGGGGCGATGAGCAGTTCTTC.

This clonotype has just one count. The rearrangement joins TRBV6-2 or TRBV6-3 to TRBJ2-1; D may be TRBD1 or TRBD2 (5 bases each). Germline loops: CDR1 MNHEY, CDR2 SVGEGT. This CDR3 has 14 residues. The V gene lost 2 bases and the J gene lost 3 bases, with 8 bases spanning the gap. In DNA form, the CDR3 reads TGTGCCAGCAGTTACGGGGGAAACTACAATGAGCAGTTCTTC. Its translation: CASSYGGNYNEQFF.

This clonotype was seen a single time. The chain joins TRBV2 to TRBJ2-3, with TRBD2 matching 13 bases. The length of the CDR3 is 15 residues. The ends lost 9 bases at V and 5 bases at J; junction bases unmatched: 8. Germline V CDR1 and CDR2: SNHLY, FYNNEI. CDR3 bases: TGTGCCAGTCGTATAAGGACTAGCGGGGGAGATACGCAGTATTTT. It yields the protein CASRIRTSGGDTQYF.

The chain employs TRBV6-1 and TRBJ2-7, with D perhaps matching TRBD2 (6 bases). The CDR3 covers 13 residues. Trimming took 5 bases from V and 3 from J, leaving 11 bases between them. Germline V lookup: CDR1 MNHNS, CDR2 SASEGT. CDR3 protein: CASSRDSNYEQYF. CDR3 bases: TGTGCCAGCAGTCGGGACTCTAACTACGAGCAGTACTTC.